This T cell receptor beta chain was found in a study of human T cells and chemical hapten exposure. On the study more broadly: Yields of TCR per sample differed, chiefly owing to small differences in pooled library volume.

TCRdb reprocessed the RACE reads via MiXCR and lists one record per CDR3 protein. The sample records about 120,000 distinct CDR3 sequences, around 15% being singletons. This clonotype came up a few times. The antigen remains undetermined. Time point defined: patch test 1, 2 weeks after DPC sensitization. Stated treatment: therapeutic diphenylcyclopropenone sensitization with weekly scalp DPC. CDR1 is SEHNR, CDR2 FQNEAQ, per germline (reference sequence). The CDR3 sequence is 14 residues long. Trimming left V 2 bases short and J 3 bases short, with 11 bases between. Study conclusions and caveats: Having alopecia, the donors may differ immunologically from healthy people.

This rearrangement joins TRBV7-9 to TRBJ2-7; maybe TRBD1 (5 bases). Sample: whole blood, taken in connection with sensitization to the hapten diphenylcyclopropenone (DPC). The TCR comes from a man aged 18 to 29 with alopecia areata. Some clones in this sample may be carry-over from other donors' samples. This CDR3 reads CASSLQGSVYEQYF. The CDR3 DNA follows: TGTGCCAGCAGCTTACAGGGCTCCGTCTACGAGCAGTACTTC.